This T cell receptor beta chain was sequenced in a study of blood T cell repertoires in COVID-19. Only one count was recorded for this clone. Per the germline V gene, CDR1 is SGHRS and CDR2 is YFSETQ. CDR3 length: 13 residues. V dropped 2 bases and J dropped 6 bases, with 11 bases sitting between them. Profiling relied on immunoSEQ multiplex PCR, and the TCRdb table lists in-frame clones only, not all of them. The sample records about 250,000 clones, around nine tenths being singletons. This sequence joins TRBV5-1 and TRBJ1-2; D gene ambiguous. This sequence was found in a woman under 40 with acute COVID-19. Specimen: PBMCs or T cells enriched from blood (not recorded which). The CDR3 reads CASSFNGRDGYTF. The CDR3 DNA is TGCGCCAGCAGCTTTAACGGGAGGGATGGCTACACCTTC.